This T cell receptor (beta chain) was profiled in a study of cytomegalovirus exposure and HLA in healthy donors. With regard to this clone: Its antigen remains unknown.

PCR involved 60 Vbeta and 13 Jbeta primers. Method: immunoSEQ multiplex PCR; TCRdb's copy keeps in-frame clones and lacks some. The sample records about 180,000 clones, 75% to 85% being singletons. General study findings and limits: A few CMV-associated chains proved CMV antigen-specific in vitro.

CDR3 size: 14 residues. The germline gives CDR1 SGHRS, CDR2 YFSETQ. V was pared by 3 bases and J by 1 base, with 10 bases between. This sequence was found in a man aged 18-30 years in good health and CMV-seronegative. This rearrangement joins TRBV5-1 to TRBJ1-2; TRBD1 might be the D (6 bases). Sequencing used PBMCs. This chain's CDR3 is CASSWTDSNYGYTF. The DNA of the CDR3 is TGCGCCAGCAGCTGGACAGACAGTAACTATGGCTACACCTTC.